This passage covers 7 T cell receptor beta chains from one sample sequenced in a study of immune evolution from preneoplasia to lung adenocarcinoma. Generated by immunoSEQ multiplex PCR, the TCRdb table keeps only in-frame clones and is missing some. Seen here are around 8,000 clones, roughly 84% observed once, and the top ten hold about 2.9%. Sequencing input: FFPE minimally invasive lung adenocarcinoma tissue. The receptors stem from a person aged 65 to 85 with lung adenocarcinoma.

The chain has TRBV28 and TRBJ1-1, with 7 bases aligning to TRBD1. J gave up 1 base and V 7 bases, and 6 bases lay outside the gene matches. Germline CDR1 and CDR2: MDHEN and SYDVKM. This CDR3 has 14 residues. The CDR3 spells CASTRQGWNTEAFF. CDR3 DNA: TGTGCCAGCACTCGACAGGGCTGGAACACTGAAGCTTTCTTT.

The V call is TRBV6-6, the J call TRBJ2-5, with TRBD1 identical over 8 bases. V was pared by 6 bases and J by 5 bases, with 5 bases of the junction left unmatched. The CDR3 runs to 13 residues. Germline CDR1 and CDR2: MNHNY and SVGAGI (reference sequence). Here the CDR3 DNA reads TGTGCCAGCAGCAGGGGGCCTGGGGAGACCCAGTACTTC. As protein: CASSRGPGETQYF.

The V call is TRBV4-1, the J call TRBJ1-6; 8 bases fit TRBD1. The V gene's germline CDR1 is MGHRA and CDR2 YSYEKL. This CDR3 comprises 16 residues. Trimming at V came to 4 bases and at J to 6 bases, leaving 8 bases not matched to a gene. The CDR3 reads CASSLGQGQINSPLHF. The CDR3 DNA follows: TGCGCCAGCAGCCTTGGACAGGGCCAAATTAATTCACCCCTCCACTTT.

The rearrangement uses TRBV2 and TRBJ1-3; D is ambiguous. The V and J ends lost 6 bases and 0 bases respectively, with 3 bases between them. This CDR3 has 12 amino acids. Germline V gene lookup returns CDR1 SNHLY and CDR2 FYNNEI. The chain's CDR3 is CASRYSGNTIYF. CDR3 DNA sequence: TGTGCCAGCAGGTACTCTGGAAACACCATATATTTT.

V and J are TRBV18 and TRBJ2-3, with 10 bases aligning to TRBD1. Trimming took 8 bases from V and 2 from J; bases not matched to a gene: 7. This CDR3 has 15 amino acids. Germline V gene sequence: CDR1 KGHSH, CDR2 LQKENI. The CDR3 sequence: CASATTGGNTDTQYF. DNA for the CDR3: TGTGCCAGCGCTACGACAGGGGGCAACACAGATACGCAGTATTTT. Combining the CDR3 with reference TRBV18 and TRBJ2-3 gives the whole variable domain NAGVMQNPRHLVRRRGQEARLRCSPMKGHSHVYWYRQLPEEGLKFMVYLQKENIIDESGMPKERFSAEFPKEGPSILRIQQVVRGDSAAYFCASATTGGNTDTQYFGPGTRLTVL.

The CDR3 coding sequence is TGTGCCAGCAGTGAAGCCGCAATCCCCTTCTCTGGAAACACCATATATTTT. Amino acid sequence: CASSEAAIPFSGNTIYF. The rearrangement links TRBV2 to TRBJ1-3; D is uncertain. Between the trimmed V and J ends, which lost 0 bases and 0 bases, there was a span of 12 bases. The CDR3 is made up of 17 amino acids. CDR1 and CDR2 (germline): SNHLY, FYNNEI.

This clone was counted a few times. The chain links TRBV6-5 to TRBJ2-3; 10 nucleotides agree with TRBD2. The CDR3 runs to 14 residues. Germline CDR1 and CDR2: MNHEY and SVGAGI. The junction had 5 bases not matched to a gene; V was cut back by 7 bases and J by 4 bases. The DNA of the CDR3 is TGTGCCAGCAAGCGGGGGGGCGTGGCAGATACGCAGTATTTT. As protein: CASKRGGVADTQYF.